Sequencing of this T cell receptor beta chain was carried out in a study of technical replicates of blood from a few donors (dated by TCRdb to 2016 to 2017). V gives up 3 bases and J gives up 0 bases, and the segment between their germline ends measures 10 bases. Via the germline V gene, CDR1 is MGHDK and CDR2 SYGVNS. The CDR3 measures 15 amino acids from cysteine to phenylalanine. Only the CDR3 part of the read is kept: 45 bases, read in frame from the first base. This clone came up once. There is no known antigen for this receptor. No qualities accompany the bases; no much larger clone lies one base away. The library was made by the immunoSEQ multiplex PCR assay. The table comes from immuneACCESS by way of TCRdb, which keeps in-frame sequences with V and J called. Part of the clones is missing from these tables; in studies checked, under half for an unresolved V gene and the rest for unknown reasons. A total of around 58,000 clones appear in this sample, around nine tenths of them only once. The ten largest clones add up to 5.1% of the sample.

The chain is encoded by TRBV25-1 joined to TRBJ2-3; tentative D gene TRBD2, with 5 bases matching. Sequenced material: PBMCs. The TCR was taken from a human donor in good health. Some clones in this sample may be carry-over from other donors' samples. The CDR3 amino acid sequence is: CASSDVGASTDTQYF. The nucleotide sequence reads TGTGCCAGCAGTGATGTGGGAGCGAGCACAGATACGCAGTATTTT.